This T cell receptor (beta chain) was documented in a study of shared clonotypes between healthy human individuals (dated by TCRdb to 2018 to 2020). Turning to the overall study: The cohort included a few men and a couple of women between 18 and 49 years of age. To increase sequencing depth and limit assay-specific biases, TCR repertoire library preparation and sequencing were carried out by different laboratories using diverse techniques. Per donor, leukapheresis produced somewhere between about 0.9 and 9 billion PBMCs. For each donor, CD4 naive and CD4 memory were each run on three plates, CD8 naive on two plates, and CD8 memory on one plate. To estimate repertoire size and how much clonotypes are shared between individuals, the study performed deep sequencing of blood TCR repertoires from about 5 healthy adults.

The CDR3 contains 15 residues, cysteine and phenylalanine counted. Solely the CDR3 DNA is kept, with 45 bases framed from the first base. In the germline V gene, CDR1 corresponds to SGHRS and CDR2 to YFSETQ. V is reduced by 8 bases and J by 6 bases, leaving a spacing of 22 bases between them. A note on this clone: There is no known antigen for this receptor. The sample holds no much larger clone one base away, and base qualities are not on file.

CD8 naive samples consisted of CD45RO-negative cells that were positively selected for CCR7, yielding a CD45RA+CCR7+ population without TemRA cells. The donors were healthy, HIV-negative adults who had no recently reported acute infections or vaccinations. Every donor was a Caucasian adult living in Nashville, Tennessee, USA. After blood collection by leukapheresis, PBMCs were isolated using Ficoll-Histopaque density gradient centrifugation and then cryopreserved in the vapor phase of liquid nitrogen. Analytical flow cytometry was used to check the purity and quantity of each magnetically sorted T cell population. Genomic DNA was isolated from every sorted fraction and measured by UV absorbance on a Nanodrop 2000c. Using the deep immunoSEQ assay, multiplex PCR amplified TCR CDR3 regions from genomic DNA. Extracted genomic DNA from each cell subset was distributed evenly across all wells of several immunoSEQ 96-well plates, and each plate was treated as a replicate. Each replicate PCR for sorted subsets received around 200 ng genomic DNA, equal to roughly 33,000 T cell genomes. Purified libraries were quantified with a Qubit 3.0 fluorometer, sized on a Bioanalyzer 2100, and re-quantified with the KAPA Library Quantification kit. A separate single-read 150-cycle Illumina NextSeq 550 flow cell was used to sequence each immunoSEQ 96-well plate. On the authors' methods: The immunoSEQ output contained only junctional sequences without quality scores, so filtering could not match that applied to full-length reads. Sequences were annotated with PyIR, a Python wrapper for IgBLAST v1.9, using IMGT germline references to assign V/J genes and CDR3. Reads were removed for weak V/J assignments (E-value above 1e-6), missing CDR3, stop codons, out-of-frame junctions, or ambiguous translated residues. A V3J clonotype was defined by an identical inferred V gene, J gene, and CDR3 amino acid sequence. To compute the percentage overlap between repertoires, the number of shared unique clonotypes was divided by the size of the smaller repertoire. Three approaches were used to assess repertoire richness: RTK rarefaction, the Chao1 estimator, and Recon v2.1 estimates of unobserved clonotypes. For all TCRbeta clonotypes obtained by the gDNA method from several donors, generation probabilities were computed with OLGA. This is the immuneACCESS table as TCRdb keeps it, with only in-frame sequences that have V and J called. A part of the clones is gone; compared with another copy, unresolved V genes explain less than half, and the rest is unexplained. The V and J calls and clone size were taken over from that table, and D and trimming were inferred from the DNA. The sample table shows about 550,000 clones, and around 95% are seen once. In total, the top ten clones hold over 0.09% of the sample.

The research as a whole found: Even with the large sequencing depth, rarefaction of the sorted-subset datasets indicated that sequencing was incomplete. Compared with non-shared clonotypes, clonotypes shared by all four sorted-subset donors had higher generation probabilities. Sampling was limited to blood, and TCR repertoires in tissue likely differ from TCR repertoires in blood. Pairwise subsampling led to the expectation that sequencing depth would affect the degree of clonotype sharing among donors. Across a handful of donors, approximately 5% of naive CD4, roughly 3.5% of naive CD8, around 2.5% of memory CD4, and roughly 0.41% of memory CD8 clonotypes were shared. Estimated clonotype richness was generally larger for naive than for memory subsets. Because the study included a small number of donors, the genetic and exposure-history diversity represented was limited.

The V gene is TRBV5-1 and the J gene is TRBJ2-3, with the D gene not confidently named. Material: naive CD8+ T cells sorted from blood. The sample's cell subset or site label is to be understood as: CD45RA+CCR7+. The TCR sequence derives from a woman younger than 45 in good health. The CDR3 protein is CASTYTEPDYDTQYF. The DNA is TGCGCCAGTACCTATACAGAGCCGGATTACGATACGCAGTATTTT. Outside the CDR3, residues come from the reference TRBV5-1 and TRBJ2-3 proteins, so the full variable domain is: KAGVTQTPRYLIKTRGQQVTLSCSPISGHRSVSWYQQTPGQGLQFLFEYFSETQRNKGNFPGRFSGRQFSNSRSEMNVSTLELGDSALYLCASTYTEPDYDTQYFGPGTRLTVL.